This T cell receptor (beta chain) was captured in a study of blood T cell repertoires in COVID-19. Study-wide background: Italy, Spain and the United States were the sources of the convalescent and acute COVID-19 samples. Sources were T cells, B-cell-depleted T cells, or PBMCs; the material itself was cDNA or gDNA.

In the authors' methods: By means of reference gene primer amplification, nucleated cell counts were estimated. Produced via immunoSEQ multiplex PCR; TCRdb's table is partial and in-frame only. That table is the source of V, J and clone size, and D and trimming were worked out from the DNA. The data show 60,000 to 75,000 clones, about four fifths seen once. Source material: peripheral blood. The receptor was derived from a woman between 50 and 59 years old with active or convalescent COVID-19.

CDR3 in amino acids: CASSLGGWSTEAFF. Written as DNA, the CDR3 is TGCGCCAGCAGCTTGGGCGGGTGGAGCACTGAAGCTTTCTTT. V is TRBV5-1 and J is TRBJ1-1, with unresolved D. The length of the CDR3 is 14 residues. CDR1 is SGHRS, CDR2 YFSETQ, per germline. The V gene lost 0 bases and the J gene lost 4 bases, with 10 bases spanning the gap.